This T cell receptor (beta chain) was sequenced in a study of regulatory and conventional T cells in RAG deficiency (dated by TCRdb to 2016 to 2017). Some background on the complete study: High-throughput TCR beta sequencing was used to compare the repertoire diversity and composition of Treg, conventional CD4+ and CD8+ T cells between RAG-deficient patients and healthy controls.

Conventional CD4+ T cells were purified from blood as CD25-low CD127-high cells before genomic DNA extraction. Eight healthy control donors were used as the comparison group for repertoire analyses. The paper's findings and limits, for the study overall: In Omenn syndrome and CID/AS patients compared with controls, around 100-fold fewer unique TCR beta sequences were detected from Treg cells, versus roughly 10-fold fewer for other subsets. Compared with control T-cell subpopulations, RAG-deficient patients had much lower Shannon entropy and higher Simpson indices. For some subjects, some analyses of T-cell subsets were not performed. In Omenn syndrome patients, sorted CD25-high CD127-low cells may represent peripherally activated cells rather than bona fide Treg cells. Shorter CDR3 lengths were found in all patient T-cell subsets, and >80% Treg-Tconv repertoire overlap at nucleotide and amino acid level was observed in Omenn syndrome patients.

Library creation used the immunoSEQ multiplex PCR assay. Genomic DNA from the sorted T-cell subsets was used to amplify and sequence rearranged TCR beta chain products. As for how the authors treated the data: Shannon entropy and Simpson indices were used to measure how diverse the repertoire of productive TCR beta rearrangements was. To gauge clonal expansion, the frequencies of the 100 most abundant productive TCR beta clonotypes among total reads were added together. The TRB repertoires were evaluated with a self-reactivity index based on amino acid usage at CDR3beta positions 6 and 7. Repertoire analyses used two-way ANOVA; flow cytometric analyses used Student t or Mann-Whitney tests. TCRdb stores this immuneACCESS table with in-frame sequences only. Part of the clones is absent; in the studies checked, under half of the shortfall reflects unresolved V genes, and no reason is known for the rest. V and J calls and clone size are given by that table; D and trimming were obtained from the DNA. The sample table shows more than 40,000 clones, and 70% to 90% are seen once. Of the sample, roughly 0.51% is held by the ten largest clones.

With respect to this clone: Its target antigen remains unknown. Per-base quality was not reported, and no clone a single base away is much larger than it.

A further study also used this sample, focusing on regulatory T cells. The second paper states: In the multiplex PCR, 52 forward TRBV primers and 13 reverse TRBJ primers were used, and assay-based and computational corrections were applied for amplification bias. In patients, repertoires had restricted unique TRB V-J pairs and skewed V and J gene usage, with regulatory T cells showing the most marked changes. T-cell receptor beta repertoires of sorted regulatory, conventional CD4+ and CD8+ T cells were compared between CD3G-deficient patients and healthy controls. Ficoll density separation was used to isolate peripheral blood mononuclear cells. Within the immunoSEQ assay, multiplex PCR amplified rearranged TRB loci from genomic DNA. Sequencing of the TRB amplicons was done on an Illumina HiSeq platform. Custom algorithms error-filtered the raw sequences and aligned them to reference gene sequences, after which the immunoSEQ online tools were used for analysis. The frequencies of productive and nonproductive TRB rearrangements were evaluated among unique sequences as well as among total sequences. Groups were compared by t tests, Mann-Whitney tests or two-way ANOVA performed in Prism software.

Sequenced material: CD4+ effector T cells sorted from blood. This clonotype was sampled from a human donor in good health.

The CDR3 here reads CASSQEQGTGRYGYTF. In nucleotides, the sequence is TGCGCCAGCAGCCAAGAACAGGGCACGGGTCGCTATGGCTACACCTTC. The rearranged segments are TRBV4-3 and TRBJ1-2; TRBD1 could be the D gene, as 6 bases match. Inclusive of the bounding cysteine and phenylalanine, the CDR3 is 16 residues long. The kept DNA is CDR3 alone, 48 bases in frame from the first base. In the germline V gene, CDR1 corresponds to LGHNA and CDR2 to YSLEER. V was cut back by 0 bases and J by 4 bases, leaving a gap of 15 bases between them.